The count of the clone carrying this T cell receptor (beta chain) is one. Its antigen is unidentified. This sample was taken from a study of T cell responses to AZD1222 COVID-19 vaccine. The study, taken as a whole, reports: Mapped onto spike, vaccine-associated CD4 TCRs spanned it and were dominant at 160-218 and 743-854. Possibly, clonal diversity was underestimated; donors were largely white British and included more females. The reported proportion of spike-specific TCRs targeting unmutated variant regions was nearly half. Breadth and depth of Spike-specific TCRs rose after two AZD1222 doses.

TCRdb's table, derived via immunoSEQ multiplex PCR, lists solely in-frame clones and lacks some. Here the sample spans approximately 210,000 clones, roughly 94% being singletons. V lost 3 bases and J lost 5; bases outside the gene matches: 7. CDR1 LNHDA and CDR2 SQIVND come from the germline V gene (reference sequence). This CDR3 is 15 amino acids long. The V gene is TRBV19, the J gene TRBJ2-7; TRBD2 matches at 10 bases. This sequence was found in an adult who received the MenACWY meningococcal vaccine as a control. Sample: peripheral blood, taken 28 days after the second dose of the MenACWY control vaccine. The CDR3 reads CASSIGLAGANEQYF. For the CDR3, the DNA is TGTGCCAGTAGTATCGGCCTAGCGGGAGCGAACGAGCAGTACTTC.